This T cell receptor (beta chain) was documented in a study of CD8 T cells in Susac syndrome. Germline CDR1 reads SNHLY; CDR2 reads FYNNEI. The CDR3 has 14 residues. V lost 8 bases to trimming and J lost 1 base, with 12 bases between them. An amount of RNA that ranged from roughly 0.5 to 1 ug was reverse transcribed with random hexamers. Amplification of TCR beta CDR3 spanned 54 Vbeta and 13 Jbeta via immunoSEQ multiplex PCR. TCRdb re-derived calls from the immunoSEQ multiplex PCR reads in MiXCR, one entry per CDR3 protein. Among around 150,000 distinct CDR3 sequences listed, about 95% were seen once.

Sequencing used CD4+ T cells from PBMCs. This sequence was found in a human donor in good health. V and J are TRBV2 and TRBJ2-1; D ambiguous. CDR3 region: CASLTDGSYNEQFF. The CDR3 DNA reads TGTGCCAGCCTCACTGACGGGTCCTACAATGAGCAGTTCTTC.